The rows below give T cell receptor beta chains drawn from one sample of a study of vaccination effects on CD4 cells after COVID-19. TCRdb keeps only in-frame clones here, not all; method: immunoSEQ multiplex PCR. The top ten clones hold roughly 10% of a sample with 30,000 or so clones, around four fifths of them seen once. Their antigens remain unidentified. The sequencing here drew on CD4+ T cells from PBMCs cultured with HCoV-NL63 spike peptides, taken after COVID-19 vaccination. The receptors derive from a human donor who received a COVID-19 vaccine. CDR3s include the opening cysteine and the closing phenylalanine or tryptophan. A D gene is named only where the DNA matches it firmly. Not all rows give a size; the values are once, few, many and, for expanded clones, a class.

v_gene	j_gene	abundance	d_gene	CDR3aa	CDR3nt
TRBV6-5	TRBJ1-1	.	.	CASSPRALNTEAFF	TGTGCCAGCAGTCCCCGGGCCTTGAACACTGAAGCTTTCTTT
TRBV6-6	TRBJ2-4	.	TRBD2	CASSYRASGAKNIQYF	TGTGCCAGCAGTTACCGTGCTAGCGGGGCCAAAAACATTCAGTACTTC
TRBV7-9	TRBJ2-5	.	TRBD2	CASSFELAGKTQYF	TGTGCCAGCAGCTTCGAACTAGCGGGAAAGACCCAGTACTTC
TRBV24-1	TRBJ1-5	.	.	CATSDPGGTDQPQHF	TGTGCCACCAGTGATCCGGGGGGGACGGATCAGCCCCAGCATTTT
TRBV27	TRBJ1-1	.	.	CASSLLQGWTEAFF	TGTGCCAGCAGTCTTCTCCAGGGTTGGACTGAAGCTTTCTTT
TRBV12-5	TRBJ2-7	few	.	CASGLQEYEQYF	TGTGCTAGTGGGTTACAGGAATACGAGCAGTACTTC
TRBV20-1	TRBJ1-2	.	.	CSASRGAGGYTF	TGCAGTGCTAGTCGTGGGGCTGGTGGCTACACCTTC
TRBV5-1	TRBJ1-1	.	.	CASSFGGASRVNTEAFF	TGCGCCAGCAGCTTCGGAGGGGCCTCAAGGGTCAACACTGAAGCTTTCTTT
TRBV3-1/TRBV3-2	TRBJ1-6	few	TRBD1	CASSQDRVYSPLHF	TGTGCCAGCAGCCAGGACAGGGTATACTCACCCCTCCACTTT
TRBV2	TRBJ1-2	.	.	CASSVGFGYTF	TGTGCCAGCAGTGTCGGTTTTGGCTACACCTTC
TRBV6-6	TRBJ2-2	.	.	CASSWTGFGLGSSTGELFF	TGTGCCAGCAGCTGGACAGGGTTCGGACTAGGAAGTTCCACCGGGGAGCTGTTTTTT
TRBV4-1	TRBJ2-2	.	.	CASSQGLGQQGELFF	TGCGCCAGCAGCCAAGGGTTGGGGCAGCAGGGGGAGCTGTTTTTT
TRBV19	TRBJ1-1	.	TRBD1	CASSRQGKNTEAFF	TGTGCCAGTAGTAGACAGGGGAAGAACACTGAAGCTTTCTTT